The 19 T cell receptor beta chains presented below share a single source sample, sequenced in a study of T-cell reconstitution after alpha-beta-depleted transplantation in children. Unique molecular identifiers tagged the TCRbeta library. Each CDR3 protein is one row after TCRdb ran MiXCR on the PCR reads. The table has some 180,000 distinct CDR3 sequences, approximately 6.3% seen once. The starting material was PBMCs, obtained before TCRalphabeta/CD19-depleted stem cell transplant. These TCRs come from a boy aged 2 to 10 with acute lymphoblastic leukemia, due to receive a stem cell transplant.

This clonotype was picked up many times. CDR3 nucleotide sequence: TGTGCCAGCCGAGGGGCCTCCACCTACGAGCAGTACTTC. Amino acids: CASRGASTYEQYF. The chain combines TRBV12-3 or TRBV12-4 with TRBJ2-7; D could derive from TRBD1 or TRBD2 (5 bases each). Between the trimmed V and J ends, which lost 8 bases and 2 bases, there was a span of 13 bases. The CDR3 covers 13 residues.

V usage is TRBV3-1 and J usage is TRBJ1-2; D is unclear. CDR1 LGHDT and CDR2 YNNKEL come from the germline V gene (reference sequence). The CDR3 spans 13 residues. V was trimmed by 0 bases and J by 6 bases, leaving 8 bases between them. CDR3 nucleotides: TGTGCCAGCAGCCAAGAGCGGACGAATGGCTACACCTTC. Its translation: CASSQERTNGYTF.

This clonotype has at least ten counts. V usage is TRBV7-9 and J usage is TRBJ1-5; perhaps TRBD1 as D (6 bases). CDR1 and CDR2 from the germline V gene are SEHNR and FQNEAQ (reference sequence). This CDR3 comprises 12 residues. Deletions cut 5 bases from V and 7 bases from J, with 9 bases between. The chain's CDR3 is CASSPDSQPQHF. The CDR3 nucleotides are TGTGCCAGCAGCCCGGACAGCCAGCCCCAGCATTTT.

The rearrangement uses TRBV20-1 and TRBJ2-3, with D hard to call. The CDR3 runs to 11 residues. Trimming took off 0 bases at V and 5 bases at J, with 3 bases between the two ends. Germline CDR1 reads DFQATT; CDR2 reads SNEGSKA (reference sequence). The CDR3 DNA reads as TGCAGTGCTAGAGAAAGAGATACGCAGTATTTT. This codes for CSARERDTQYF.

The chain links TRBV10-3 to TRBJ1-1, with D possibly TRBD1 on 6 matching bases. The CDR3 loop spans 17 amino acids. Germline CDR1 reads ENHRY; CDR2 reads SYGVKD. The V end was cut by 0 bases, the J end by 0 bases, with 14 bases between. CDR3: CAISESYRARVNTEAFF. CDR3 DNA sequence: TGTGCCATCAGTGAGTCTTACAGGGCGAGGGTGAACACTGAAGCTTTCTTT.

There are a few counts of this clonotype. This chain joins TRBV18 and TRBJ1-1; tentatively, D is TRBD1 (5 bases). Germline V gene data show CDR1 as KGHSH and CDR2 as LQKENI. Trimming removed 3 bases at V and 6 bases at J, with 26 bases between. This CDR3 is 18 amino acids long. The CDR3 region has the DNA TGTGCCAGCTCACCCGAAACAATGGGGGGGAGTGGTCGGGCTGAAGCTTTCTTT. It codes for CASSPETMGGSGRAEAFF.

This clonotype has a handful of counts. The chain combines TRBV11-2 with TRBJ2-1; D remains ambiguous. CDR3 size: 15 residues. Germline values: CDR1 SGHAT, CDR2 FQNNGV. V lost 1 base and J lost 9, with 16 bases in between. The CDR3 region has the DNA TGTGCCAGCAGCTTAGTGTCTCTAGAGGCCTTTGAGCAGTTCTTC. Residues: CASSLVSLEAFEQFF.

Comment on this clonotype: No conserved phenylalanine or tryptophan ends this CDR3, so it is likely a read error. This CDR3 reads CASRIDDTGELFV. As DNA, the CDR3 is TGTGCCAGCAGGATAGACGACACCGGGGAGCTGTTTGTT. J is TRBJ2-2 and V is TRBV12-3 or TRBV12-4; no reliable D call. V dropped 6 bases and J dropped 3 bases, with 8 bases sitting between them. The length of the CDR3 is 13 residues.

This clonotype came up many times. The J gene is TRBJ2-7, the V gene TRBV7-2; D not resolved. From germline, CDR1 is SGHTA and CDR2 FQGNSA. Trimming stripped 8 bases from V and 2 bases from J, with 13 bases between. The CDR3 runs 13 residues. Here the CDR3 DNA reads TGTGCCAGCGCGAGTACCTATCCCTACGAGCAGTACTTC. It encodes CASASTYPYEQYF.

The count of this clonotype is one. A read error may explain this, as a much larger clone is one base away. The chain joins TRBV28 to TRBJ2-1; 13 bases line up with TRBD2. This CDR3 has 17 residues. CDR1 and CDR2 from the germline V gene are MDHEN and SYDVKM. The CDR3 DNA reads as TGTGCCAGCAGTTTATGGACTAGCGGGAGGACCTACTATGAGCAGTTCTTC. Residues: CASSLWTSGRTYYEQFF.

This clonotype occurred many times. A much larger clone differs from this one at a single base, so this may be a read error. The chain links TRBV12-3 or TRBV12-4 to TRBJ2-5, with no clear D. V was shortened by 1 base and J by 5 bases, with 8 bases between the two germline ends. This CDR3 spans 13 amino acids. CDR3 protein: CASSLGPTETQYF. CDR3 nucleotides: TGTGCCAGCAGTTTAGGTCCTACGGAGACCCAGTACTTC.

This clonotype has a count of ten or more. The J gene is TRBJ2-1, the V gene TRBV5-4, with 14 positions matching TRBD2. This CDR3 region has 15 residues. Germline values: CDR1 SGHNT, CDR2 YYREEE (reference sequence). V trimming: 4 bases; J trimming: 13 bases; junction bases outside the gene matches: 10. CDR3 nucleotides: TGTGCCAGCAGCGAGAGGACTAGCGGGGGGACAAAACAGTTCTTC. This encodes CASSERTSGGTKQFF.

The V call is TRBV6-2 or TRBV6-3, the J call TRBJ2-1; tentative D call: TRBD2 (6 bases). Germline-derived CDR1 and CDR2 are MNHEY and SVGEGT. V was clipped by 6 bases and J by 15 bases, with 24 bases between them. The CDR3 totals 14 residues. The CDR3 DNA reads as TGTGCCAGCAGCTCGACTAGTTTAGAACCAAAGCCGTTCTTC. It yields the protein CASSSTSLEPKPFF.

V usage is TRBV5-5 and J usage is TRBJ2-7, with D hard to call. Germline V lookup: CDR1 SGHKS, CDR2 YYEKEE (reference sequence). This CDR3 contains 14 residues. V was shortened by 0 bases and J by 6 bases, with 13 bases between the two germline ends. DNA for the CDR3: TGTGCCAGCAGCTTGGGGCAGGCATCGTTCGAGCAGTACTTC. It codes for CASSLGQASFEQYF.

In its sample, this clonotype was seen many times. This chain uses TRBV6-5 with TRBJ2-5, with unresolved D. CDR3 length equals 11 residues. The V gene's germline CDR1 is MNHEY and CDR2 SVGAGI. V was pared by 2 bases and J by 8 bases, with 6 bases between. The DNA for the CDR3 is TGTGCCAGCAGTTACCTTGAAACCCAGTACTTC. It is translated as CASSYLETQYF.

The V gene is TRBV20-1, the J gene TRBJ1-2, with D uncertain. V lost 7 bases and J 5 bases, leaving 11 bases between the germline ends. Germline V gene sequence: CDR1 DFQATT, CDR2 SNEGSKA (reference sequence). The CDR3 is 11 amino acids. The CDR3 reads CSGERGYGYTF. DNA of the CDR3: TGCAGTGGGGAGCGGGGATATGGCTACACCTTC.

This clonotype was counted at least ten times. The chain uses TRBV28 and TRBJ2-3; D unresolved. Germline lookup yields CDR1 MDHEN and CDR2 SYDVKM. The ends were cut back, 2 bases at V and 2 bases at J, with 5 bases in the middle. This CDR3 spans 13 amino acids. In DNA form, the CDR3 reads TGTGCCAGCAGTTTACCAGTCACAGATACGCAGTATTTT. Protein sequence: CASSLPVTDTQYF.

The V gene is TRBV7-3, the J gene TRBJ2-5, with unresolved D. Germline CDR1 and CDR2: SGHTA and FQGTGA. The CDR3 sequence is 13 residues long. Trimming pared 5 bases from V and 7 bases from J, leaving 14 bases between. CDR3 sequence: CASSSDLAGTQYF. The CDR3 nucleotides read TGTGCCAGCAGCAGCGACCTCGCCGGGACCCAGTACTTC.

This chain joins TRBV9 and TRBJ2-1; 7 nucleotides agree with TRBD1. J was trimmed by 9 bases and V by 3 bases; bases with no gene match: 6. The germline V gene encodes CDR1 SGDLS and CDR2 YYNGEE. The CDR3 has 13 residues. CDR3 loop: CASSEGQRAEQFF. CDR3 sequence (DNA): TGTGCCAGCAGCGAGGGACAGAGGGCTGAGCAGTTCTTC.